This T cell receptor beta chain was recorded in a study of T cell responses to AZD1222 COVID-19 vaccine (dated by TCRdb to the early 2020s). With respect to the entire study: AZD1222 recipients given second doses at about 4 weeks or at about 12 weeks were pooled, since spike-specific TCR depth and breadth were not found to differ between the two schedules. TCR sequencing was performed for roughly 240 trial participants, of whom 207 were given two doses of AZD1222 and some 26 were given two doses of MenACWY control vaccine. Trial participants were enrolled by age into 18-55, 56-69 and 70-plus year subgroups, with roughly 160, 29 and 62 TCR-sequenced participants respectively. Here is what the overall study found, with its caveats: The vaccine-associated CD4 TCRs covered the entire spike protein, and the dominant responses fell in regions 160-218 and 743-854. After two AZD1222 doses, spike-specific TCR breadth and depth were significantly higher than at day 0 and than in MenACWY recipients. Reportedly, almost half of the unique spike-specific TCRs recognized epitopes lying outside the regions that are mutated in the B.1.351 and B.1.1.7 variants. Conclusions about previously exposed vaccinees are limited, since just a handful of AZD1222 recipients were seropositive for SARS-CoV-2 at baseline. No day 14 peak-response samples were available, so repertoires were characterized only after the peak T cell response. The 56-69-year group was small, and its depth increase did not reach significance, likely because of low power. Participants were mostly white British and included more females than males, and it was suggested by the authors that clonal diversity may have been underestimated.

Termini included, the CDR3 measures 9 amino acids. From the germline V gene, CDR1 is SNHLY and CDR2 is FYNNEI. The CDR3 regions of human TCRbeta chains were analyzed by immunosequencing. As for the original processing: TCRs in the repertoires were compared against a reference library of SARS-CoV-2-specific TCRs that had been generated with the MIRA antigen-specificity platform. Breadth was defined as the fraction of unique TCRs that were SARS-CoV-2-associated. Depth was defined as the fraction of total T cells that were SARS-CoV-2-associated. Using the MIRA data, each spike-specific TCR was mapped to the spike region that the TCR reacts to and placed in a CD4 or CD8 class. Log10-transformed breadth and depth values were compared by one-way ANOVA with Sidak's multiple comparisons tests. Not all clones reach the TCRdb copy of this immuneACCESS table, which keeps in-frame sequences only. Checked studies attribute under half of the gap to unresolved V genes and leave the rest unexplained. D and trimming were read from the DNA, whereas the V and J calls and clone size are those reported in that table. The sample includes about 100,000 clones, with roughly 91% observed a single time. Jointly, the top ten make up roughly 1.8% of the sample.

The time point label for this specimen denotes: baseline before first vaccination. The vaccinee samples were drawn from two UK trials, COV001 and COV002, one of which was a single-blind randomized controlled phase 2/3 trial testing AZD1222 (ChAdOx1 nCoV-19) in healthy adults. For TCRbeta chain sequencing, PBMC samples were collected from trial participants at day 0 and at day 28 after the second dose. About this clone: Its antigen specificity is not known. In this CDR3 the conserved last residue, phenylalanine or tryptophan, is missing, so a read error is likely. The limits of the CDR3 on the DNA are not certain, so only TCRdb's listed CDR3 is given.

The sample in question was peripheral blood, obtained on day 0 of AZD1222 vaccination. The TCR sequence derives from an adult in good health. The chain uses TRBV2 and TRBJ2-7; the tabulated D call, TRBD1, remains unverified against the DNA. The CDR3 protein sequence reads: CASGTGGRG.